Included here is one T cell receptor beta chain sequence, with context. This sample stems from a study of control samples from healthy donors and cancer patients. Clones were sequenced by immunoSEQ multiplex PCR, and TCRdb holds only the in-frame ones, with some missing. The sample comprises about 95,000 clones, 85% of which are singletons, and approximately 20% rests with the top ten. This CDR3 comprises 14 residues. The germline gives CDR1 LGHDT, CDR2 YNNKEL (reference sequence). The V and J ends lost 2 bases and 3 bases respectively, with 11 bases between them. The gene calls are TRBV3-1 (or the pseudogene TRBV3-2) and TRBJ2-7; the D gene is possibly TRBD2 (5 bases). Sequencing input: blood. The source of this sequence is a man aged 25 to 40 in good health. The CDR3 nucleotides read TGTGCCAGCAGCCAAACTCGGGGTTTCTACGAGCAGTACTTC. Protein sequence: CASSQTRGFYEQYF.